The 18 T cell receptor beta chains listed next were all sequenced from one sample in a study of shared clonotypes between healthy human individuals. TCRdb's table, derived via immunoSEQ multiplex PCR, lists solely in-frame clones and lacks some. The sample has about 960,000 clones, more than 75% seen once. The material sequenced was memory CD4+ T cells sorted from blood. Subset meaning: CD45RA-negative fraction. Receptors originate from a man aged 18 to 30 in good health.

The chain combines TRBV6-5 with TRBJ2-4; D gene unclear. This CDR3 region has 12 residues. CDR1 and CDR2 from the germline V gene are MNHEY and SVGAGI. With 6 bases removed from V and 4 bases from J, the gap between germline ends came to 7 bases. The CDR3 sequence: CASSDRKNIQYF. The DNA for the CDR3 is TGTGCCAGCAGCGATAGGAAAAACATTCAGTACTTC.

Notes on this clone: In the same sample, other DNA sequences code for this CDR3. The chain joins TRBV5-1 to TRBJ2-2, with D hard to call. The CDR3 is 13 residues long. Trimming cost V 2 bases and J 4 bases, with 6 bases left between them. From germline, CDR1 is SGHRS and CDR2 YFSETQ. In DNA, the CDR3 is TGCGCCAGCAGCTTAGATCCCACCGGGGAGCTGTTTTTT. Translated: CASSLDPTGELFF.

The genes are TRBV19 and TRBJ2-6; D not certain. CDR1 is LNHDA, CDR2 SQIVND, per germline (reference sequence). The CDR3 sequence is 13 residues long. V was clipped by 5 bases and J by 4 bases, with 6 bases between them. Here the CDR3 DNA reads TGTGCCAGTAGTTTTGTCGGGGCCAACGTCCTGACTTTC. The encoded protein is CASSFVGANVLTF.

A word on this clone: Other DNA sequences in this sample translate to the same CDR3. CDR3 DNA sequence: TGTGCCAGCAGCAGACTAGCGGGACAAGAGACCCAGTACTTC. Residues: CASSRLAGQETQYF. J is TRBJ2-5 and V is TRBV5-4; 11 nucleotides match TRBD2. Germline CDR1 and CDR2: SGHNT and YYREEE (reference sequence). Trimming removed 4 bases from V and 2 bases from J; junction bases left unmatched: 1. The CDR3 is made up of 14 amino acids.

The chain joins TRBV30 to TRBJ1-3; D may be TRBD1 (6 bases). The CDR3 extends over 17 amino acids. V lost 1 base and J lost 0, with 16 bases in between. Germline loops: CDR1 GTSNPN, CDR2 SVGIG (reference sequence). DNA of the CDR3: TGTGCCTGGAGTGGGCCCTTCGGGACAAACTCTGGAAACACCATATATTTT. Protein product: CAWSGPFGTNSGNTIYF.

J is TRBJ2-3 and V is TRBV2; tentatively, D is TRBD1 or TRBD2 (7 bases each). The CDR3 has 16 amino acids. Per germline, CDR1 SNHLY and CDR2 FYNNEI. Between the trimmed V and J ends, which lost 5 bases and 4 bases, there was a span of 19 bases. The chain's CDR3 is CASSPSGGAGADTQYF. As DNA, the CDR3 is TGTGCCAGCAGTCCTTCAGGGGGGGCCGGGGCAGATACGCAGTATTTT.

This chain connects TRBV29-1 to TRBJ2-7, with D perhaps TRBD2 (6 bases). Germline assignment: CDR1 SQVTM and CDR2 ANQGSEA. This CDR3 spans 14 amino acids. Trimming removed 3 bases from V and 6 bases from J, with 18 bases in between. The CDR3 nucleotides are TGCAGCGTTGAGGCTTTTCGGCGGGGCGGCGAGCAGTACTTC. This gives the protein CSVEAFRRGGEQYF.

As regards this clone: The sample holds other DNA sequences that translate to the same CDR3. The rearrangement links TRBV5-1 to TRBJ2-7, with D perhaps matching TRBD1 or TRBD2 (5 bases each). Trimming removed 0 bases from V and 3 bases from J, with 10 bases in between. The CDR3 totals 14 residues. Per the germline V gene, CDR1 is SGHRS and CDR2 is YFSETQ. The CDR3 spells CASSLGGSFYEQYF. The DNA for the CDR3 is TGCGCCAGCAGCTTGGGGGGGAGTTTCTACGAGCAGTACTTC.

V gene TRBV25-1 combines with J gene TRBJ1-1; tentative D call: TRBD1 (5 bases). The CDR3 has 15 amino acids. Trimming pared 2 bases from V and 4 bases from J, leaving 14 bases between. Germline CDR1 and CDR2: MGHDK and SYGVNS. The CDR3 sequence is CASSEHWRGGTEAFF. DNA of the CDR3: TGTGCCAGCAGTGAACACTGGAGGGGAGGCACTGAAGCTTTCTTT.

The genes are TRBV27 and TRBJ1-2, with D possibly matching TRBD1 (5 bases). The CDR3 length is 11 residues. V shed 5 bases and J shed 11 bases, with 12 bases lying between them. The V gene's germline CDR1 is MNHEY and CDR2 SMNVEV (reference sequence). In DNA form, the CDR3 reads TGTGCCAGCAGTAGGGGAGGGCGATACACCTTC. Protein sequence: CASSRGGRYTF.

The chain couples TRBV18 to TRBJ1-6; D unresolved. From germline, CDR1 is KGHSH and CDR2 LQKENI. This CDR3 is built from 13 residues. The germline V and J ends were trimmed by 6 bases and 7 bases, with 10 bases remaining between them. Here the CDR3 reads CASSPGPNSPLHF. For the CDR3, the DNA is TGTGCCAGCTCCCCCGGACCGAATTCACCCCTCCACTTT.

This clone was seen repeatedly, ten times or more. The chain combines TRBV11-2 with TRBJ2-5; TRBD2 is a possible D gene (6 bases). CDR3 length: 15 amino acids. Trimming took off 1 base at V and 7 bases at J, with 16 bases between the two ends. The germline gives CDR1 SGHAT, CDR2 FQNNGV. Here the CDR3 reads CASSLGSTRASTQYF. CDR3 coding DNA: TGTGCCAGCAGCTTAGGGTCGACTAGGGCCTCGACCCAGTACTTC.

In DNA form, the CDR3 reads TGTGCCAGCAGCCCGAGGGGGGGAGAGACCCAGTACTTC. Protein: CASSPRGGETQYF. The chain combines TRBV5-4 with TRBJ2-5, with D maybe TRBD2 (7 bases). The CDR3 length is 13 residues. The germline V gene has CDR1 SGHNT and CDR2 YYREEE (reference sequence). V shed 4 bases and J shed 4 bases, with 11 bases lying between them. Drawing the rest from reference TRBV5-4 and TRBJ2-5, the complete variable domain is ETGVTQSPTHLIKTRGQQVTLRCSSQSGHNTVSWYQQALGQGPQFIFQYYREEENGRGNFPPRFSGLQFPNYSSELNVNALELDDSALYLCASSPRGGETQYFGPGTRLLVL.

The V and J genes are TRBV2 and TRBJ1-2; no reliable D call. Trimming pared 6 bases from V and 9 bases from J, leaving 14 bases between. This CDR3 contains 12 residues. Germline CDR1 reads SNHLY; CDR2 reads FYNNEI. The chain's CDR3 is CASRESPLSYTF. Written as DNA, the CDR3 is TGTGCCAGCAGGGAGAGCCCCTTAAGCTACACCTTC.

This rearrangement joins TRBV6-1 to TRBJ1-1; 7 bases fit TRBD1. With V trimmed by 3 bases and J by 3 bases, 4 bases remained unmatched. The germline gives CDR1 MNHNS, CDR2 SASEGT. The CDR3 has 14 residues. The CDR3 is CASSEDRSDTEAFF. CDR3 bases: TGTGCCAGCAGTGAGGACAGGTCGGACACTGAAGCTTTCTTT.

This clone was observed a few times. The V call is TRBV10-3, the J call TRBJ1-1; maybe TRBD1 (6 bases). Germline CDR1 and CDR2: ENHRY and SYGVKD. Trimming pared 4 bases from V and 5 bases from J, leaving 14 bases between. The CDR3 is 14 residues long. The CDR3 DNA reads TGTGCCATCAGTGCGTTGGGGGCGGGTACTGAAGCTTTCTTT. Residues: CAISALGAGTEAFF.

The CDR3 bases are TGCGCCAGCAGCGTTACCGGGACAGGGGAAGAGACCCAGTACTTC. Protein: CASSVTGTGEETQYF. This chain connects TRBV5-1 to TRBJ2-5; 10 bases agree with TRBD1. With 4 bases clipped from V and 3 bases from J, the junction kept 6 bases outside the gene matches. The CDR3 has 15 amino acids. Per the germline V gene, CDR1 is SGHRS and CDR2 is YFSETQ. The whole variable domain, remainder taken from reference TRBV5-1 and TRBJ2-5, is KAGVTQTPRYLIKTRGQQVTLSCSPISGHRSVSWYQQTPGQGLQFLFEYFSETQRNKGNFPGRFSGRQFSNSRSEMNVSTLELGDSALYLCASSVTGTGEETQYFGPGTRLLVL.

J is TRBJ1-2 and V is TRBV28; the match to TRBD1 covers 11 bases. The CDR3 contains 16 residues. Trimming removed 6 bases from V and 2 bases from J; junction bases left unmatched: 8. CDR1 is MDHEN, CDR2 SYDVKM, per germline. CDR3 in amino acids: CASRAGTGGGNYGYTF. CDR3 in DNA: TGTGCCAGCAGAGCCGGGACAGGGGGAGGGAACTATGGCTACACCTTC.